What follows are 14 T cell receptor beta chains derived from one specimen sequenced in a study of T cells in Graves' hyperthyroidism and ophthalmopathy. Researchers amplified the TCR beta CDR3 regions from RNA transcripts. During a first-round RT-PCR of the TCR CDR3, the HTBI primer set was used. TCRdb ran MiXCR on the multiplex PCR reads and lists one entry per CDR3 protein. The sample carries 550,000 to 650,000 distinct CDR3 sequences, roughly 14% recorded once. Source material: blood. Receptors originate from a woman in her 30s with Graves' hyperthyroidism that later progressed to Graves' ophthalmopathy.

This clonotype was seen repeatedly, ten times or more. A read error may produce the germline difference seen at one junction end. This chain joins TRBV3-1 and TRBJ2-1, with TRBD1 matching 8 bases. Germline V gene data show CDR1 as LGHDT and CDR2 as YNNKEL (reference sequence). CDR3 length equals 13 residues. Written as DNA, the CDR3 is TGTGCCAGCAGCAAAGACAGGGGAGCTGAGCAGTTCTTC. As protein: CASSKDRGAEQFF.

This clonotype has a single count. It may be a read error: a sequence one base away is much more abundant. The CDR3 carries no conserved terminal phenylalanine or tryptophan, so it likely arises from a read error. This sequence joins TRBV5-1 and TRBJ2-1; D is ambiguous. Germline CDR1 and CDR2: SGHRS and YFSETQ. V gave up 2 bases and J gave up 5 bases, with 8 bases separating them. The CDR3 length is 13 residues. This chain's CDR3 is CASSLGYNNEQFS. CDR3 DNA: TGCGCCAGCAGCTTAGGCTATAACAATGAGCAGTTCTCC.

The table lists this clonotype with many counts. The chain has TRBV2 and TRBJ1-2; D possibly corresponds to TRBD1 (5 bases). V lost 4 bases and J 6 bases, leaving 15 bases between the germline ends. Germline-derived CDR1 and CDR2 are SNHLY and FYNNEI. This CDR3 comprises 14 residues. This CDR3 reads CASSGGLPGNGYTF. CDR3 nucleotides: TGTGCCAGCAGTGGGGGACTTCCCGGGAATGGCTACACCTTC. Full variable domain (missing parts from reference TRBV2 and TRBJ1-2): EPEVTQTPSHQVTQMGQEVILRCVPISNHLYFYWYRQILGQKVEFLVSFYNNEISEKSEIFDDQFSVERPDGSNFTLKIRSTKLEDSAMYFCASSGGLPGNGYTFGSGTRLTVV.

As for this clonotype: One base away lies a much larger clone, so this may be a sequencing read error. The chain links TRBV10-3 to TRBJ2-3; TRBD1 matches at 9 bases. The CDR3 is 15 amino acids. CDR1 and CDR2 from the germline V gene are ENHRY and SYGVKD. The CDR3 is CAISVGTGLTGTQYF. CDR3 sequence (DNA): TGTGCCATCAGTGTGGGGACAGGGTTGACAGGTACGCAGTATTTT.

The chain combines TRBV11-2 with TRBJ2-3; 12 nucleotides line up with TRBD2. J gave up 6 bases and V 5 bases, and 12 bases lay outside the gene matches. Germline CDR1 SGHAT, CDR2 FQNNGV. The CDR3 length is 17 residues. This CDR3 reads CASSRSRTSGVGDTQYF. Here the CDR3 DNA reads TGTGCCAGCAGCCGCAGCCGGACTAGCGGGGTGGGGGATACGCAGTATTTT.

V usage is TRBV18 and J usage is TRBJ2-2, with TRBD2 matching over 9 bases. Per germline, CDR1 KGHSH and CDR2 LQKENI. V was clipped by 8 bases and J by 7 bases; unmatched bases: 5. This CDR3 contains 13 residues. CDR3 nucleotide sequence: TGTGCCAGCGAGCGGGAGGTCGGCGGGGAGCTGTTTTTT. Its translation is CASEREVGGELFF.

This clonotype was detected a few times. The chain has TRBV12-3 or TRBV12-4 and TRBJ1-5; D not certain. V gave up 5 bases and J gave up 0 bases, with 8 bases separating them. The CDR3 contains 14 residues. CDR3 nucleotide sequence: TGTGCCAGCAGTCTTCGACCTAGCAATCAGCCCCAGCATTTT. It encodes CASSLRPSNQPQHF.

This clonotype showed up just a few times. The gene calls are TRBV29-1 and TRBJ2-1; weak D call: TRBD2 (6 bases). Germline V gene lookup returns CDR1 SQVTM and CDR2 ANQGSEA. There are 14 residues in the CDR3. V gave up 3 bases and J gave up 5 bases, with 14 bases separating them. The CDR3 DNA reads TGCAGCGTTGAGGCAGGATGGGGGGACAATGAGCAGTTCTTC. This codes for CSVEAGWGDNEQFF.

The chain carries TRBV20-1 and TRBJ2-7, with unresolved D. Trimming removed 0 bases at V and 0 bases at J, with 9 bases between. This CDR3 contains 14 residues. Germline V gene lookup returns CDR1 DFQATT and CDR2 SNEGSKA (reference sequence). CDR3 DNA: TGCAGTGCTAGAGATGCAGTCTTCTCCTACGAGCAGTACTTC. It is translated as CSARDAVFSYEQYF.

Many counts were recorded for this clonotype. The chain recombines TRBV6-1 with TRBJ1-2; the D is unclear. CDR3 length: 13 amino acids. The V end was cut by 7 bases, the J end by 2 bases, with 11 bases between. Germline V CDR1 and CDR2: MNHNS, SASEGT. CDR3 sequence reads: CASTPHRNYGYTF. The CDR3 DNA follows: TGTGCCAGCACTCCGCACCGGAACTATGGCTACACCTTC.

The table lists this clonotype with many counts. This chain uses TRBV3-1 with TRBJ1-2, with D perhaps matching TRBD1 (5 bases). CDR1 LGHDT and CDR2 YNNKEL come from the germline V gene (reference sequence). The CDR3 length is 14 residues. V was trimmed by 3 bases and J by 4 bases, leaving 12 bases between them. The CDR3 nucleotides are TGTGCCAGCAGCCAGTCGATGGGACCCTATGGCTACACCTTC. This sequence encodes CASSQSMGPYGYTF.

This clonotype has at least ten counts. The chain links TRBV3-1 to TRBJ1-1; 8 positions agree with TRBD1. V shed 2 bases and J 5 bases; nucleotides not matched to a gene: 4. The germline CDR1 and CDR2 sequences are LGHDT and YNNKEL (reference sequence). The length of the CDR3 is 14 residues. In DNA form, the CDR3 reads TGTGCCAGCAGCCAACAGGGGGCTGATACTGAAGCTTTCTTT. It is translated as CASSQQGADTEAFF.

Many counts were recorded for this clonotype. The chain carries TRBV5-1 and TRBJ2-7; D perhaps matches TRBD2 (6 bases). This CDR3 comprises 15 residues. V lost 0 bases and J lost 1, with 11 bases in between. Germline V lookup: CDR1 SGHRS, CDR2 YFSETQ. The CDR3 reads CASSLGPSASYEQYF. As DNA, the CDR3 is TGCGCCAGCAGCTTGGGTCCTAGCGCTTCCTACGAGCAGTACTTC.

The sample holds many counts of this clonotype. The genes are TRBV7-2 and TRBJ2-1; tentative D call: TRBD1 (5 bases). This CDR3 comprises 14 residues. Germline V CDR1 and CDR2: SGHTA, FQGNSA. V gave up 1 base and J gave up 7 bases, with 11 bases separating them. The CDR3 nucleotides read TGTGCCAGCAGCTTAGGAATACACAGGAATGAGCAGTTCTTC. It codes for CASSLGIHRNEQFF.